This T cell receptor (beta chain) came from a study of cytomegalovirus exposure and HLA in healthy donors. The study's findings and limits: Across HLA loci, a later analysis found differing TCR association rates, with DRB1 most and HLA-C fewest.

Details on this clone: Its antigen is as yet unknown.

A multiplex PCR was run with 60 Vbeta primers and 13 Jbeta primers. TCRdb's table, derived via immunoSEQ multiplex PCR, lists solely in-frame clones and lacks some. The sample lists 110,000 or so clones; over 65% were seen once. The CDR3 loop spans 16 amino acids. The germline V gene encodes CDR1 MNHNY and CDR2 SVGAGI (reference sequence). The junction had 8 bases not matched to a gene; V was cut back by 4 bases and J by 5 bases. Each donor's status was that of a healthy bone marrow donor. The sequence was collected from a woman in her 30s in good health and CMV-seropositive. The gene calls are TRBV6-6 and TRBJ2-3; 11 nucleotides agree with TRBD2. Source material: PBMCs. This CDR3 reads CASSLLLAGDKDTQYF. The CDR3 nucleotides are TGTGCCAGCAGTTTATTACTAGCGGGGGATAAAGATACGCAGTATTTT.